The 32 T cell receptor beta chains reported below all come from one sample, sequenced in a study of shared clonotypes between healthy human individuals. Naive CD8 cells lacked CD45RO and underwent positive selection for CCR7, leaving out terminally differentiated effector memory CD45RA+ cells. The method was immunoSEQ multiplex PCR; TCRdb's version includes in-frame clones alone and lacks a portion of them. The data show roughly 890,000 clones, over 90% seen once. Sequences were obtained from naive CD8+ T cells sorted from blood. The receptors stem from a man aged 25 to 40 in good health.

The chain is built from TRBV28 and TRBJ1-1; D is perhaps TRBD1 (5 bases). V was pared by 6 bases and J by 0 bases, with 8 bases between. The CDR3 is made up of 13 amino acids. The germline CDR1 and CDR2 sequences are MDHEN and SYDVKM. The CDR3 spells CASRGGVNTEAFF. CDR3 in DNA: TGTGCCAGCAGAGGAGGGGTGAACACTGAAGCTTTCTTT.

This clone was detected only once. V is TRBV29-1 and J is TRBJ2-7, with D possibly being TRBD1 or TRBD2 (5 bases each). The CDR3 has 13 residues. Germline V gives CDR1 SQVTM, CDR2 ANQGSEA. Trimming shortened V by 5 bases and J by 1 base, and 12 bases separated the two germline ends. CDR3 sequence reads: CSVFGTDSYEQYF. CDR3 coding DNA: TGCAGCGTTTTTGGGACCGATTCCTACGAGCAGTACTTC.

This rearrangement joins TRBV28 to TRBJ1-1; 10 bases line up with TRBD1. The V and J ends lost 4 bases and 5 bases, in that order; junction bases with no gene match: 7. The germline gives CDR1 MDHEN, CDR2 SYDVKM. CDR3 length: 15 amino acids. The CDR3 reads CASSSRTGGWTEAFF. The CDR3 nucleotides are TGTGCCAGCAGTTCACGGACAGGGGGGTGGACTGAAGCTTTCTTT.

The chain links TRBV9 to TRBJ1-2; no clear D. V was clipped by 2 bases and J by 5 bases, with 13 bases between them. The CDR3 has 14 amino acids. Germline CDR1 is SGDLS and CDR2 is YYNGEE. CDR3 coding DNA: TGTGCCAGCAGCGTCATGGAAGGTGGTTATGGCTACACCTTC. It is translated as CASSVMEGGYGYTF.

V usage is TRBV7-8 and J usage is TRBJ2-7; no definite D call. Germline CDR1 reads SGHVS; CDR2 reads FQNEAQ. The CDR3 consists of 16 residues. Between the trimmed V and J ends, which lost 1 base and 0 bases, there was a span of 13 bases. CDR3 coding DNA: TGTGCCAGCAGCTTAGGGTCGACTTATAGCTCCTACGAGCAGTACTTC. It is translated as CASSLGSTYSSYEQYF.

The V and J genes are TRBV11-2 and TRBJ2-5; D not certain. The germline V and J ends were trimmed by 4 bases and 1 base, with 19 bases remaining between them. The germline gives CDR1 SGHAT, CDR2 FQNNGV. The CDR3 has 17 residues. In nucleotides, the CDR3 is TGTGCCAGCAGCTCGCCATATAGGGAAAGATTCCAAGAGACCCAGTACTTC. Translating it yields CASSSPYRERFQETQYF.

V and J are TRBV7-8 and TRBJ2-1; 11 bases are shared with TRBD1. Germline values: CDR1 SGHVS, CDR2 FQNEAQ. V trimming: 5 bases; J trimming: 6 bases; junction bases outside the gene matches: 3. This CDR3 has 14 amino acids. The CDR3 region is CASSGQGARNEQFF. The CDR3 DNA reads as TGTGCCAGCAGCGGACAGGGGGCGCGCAATGAGCAGTTCTTC. Supplemented by reference TRBV7-8 and TRBJ2-1, the full variable domain reads GAGVSQSPRYKVAKRGQDVALRCDPISGHVSLFWYQQALGQGPEFLTYFQNEAQLDKSGLPSDRFFAERPEGSVSTLKIQRTQQEDSAVYLCASSGQGARNEQFFGPGTRLTVL.

The rearrangement joins TRBV11-2 to TRBJ2-3; 9 positions agree with TRBD2. The junction had 6 bases not matched to a gene; V was cut back by 2 bases and J by 0 bases. The CDR3 extends over 17 amino acids. Germline lookup yields CDR1 SGHAT and CDR2 FQNNGV. The DNA for the CDR3 is TGTGCCAGCAGCTTATCCCTAGCGGGGCTTAGCACAGATACGCAGTATTTT. Translating gives CASSLSLAGLSTDTQYF.

The V and J genes are TRBV29-1 and TRBJ2-1, with D perhaps TRBD2 (7 bases). The V end was cut by 0 bases, the J end by 10 bases, with 13 bases between. Germline CDR1 reads SQVTM; CDR2 reads ANQGSEA. The CDR3 contains 13 residues. The CDR3 DNA reads TGCAGCGTTGAAGAGAGAAGGGGGGGGGAGCAGTTCTTC. Translated: CSVEERRGGEQFF.

The chain carries TRBV6-1 and TRBJ1-4; D call uncertain. From germline, CDR1 is MNHNS and CDR2 SASEGT. This CDR3 region has 10 residues. Deletions cut 6 bases from V and 14 bases from J, with 10 bases between. CDR3 sequence (DNA): TGTGCCAGCAGGGGCACGGCTCTGTTTTTT. It is translated as CASRGTALFF.

The chain is built from TRBV7-9 and TRBJ1-2; maybe TRBD1 (5 bases). This CDR3 region has 14 residues. Germline loops: CDR1 SEHNR, CDR2 FQNEAQ (reference sequence). Trimming shortened V by 5 bases and J by 4 bases, and 14 bases separated the two germline ends. Here the CDR3 DNA reads TGTGCCAGCAGCCCCATATTGGGGGGCTATGGCTACACCTTC. It translates to CASSPILGGYGYTF.

The chain combines TRBV27 with TRBJ2-3; TRBD2 matches 10 bases. Trimming removed 5 bases from V and 4 bases from J; junction bases left unmatched: 6. The CDR3 runs 15 residues. Germline V gene lookup returns CDR1 MNHEY and CDR2 SMNVEV (reference sequence). CDR3 DNA: TGTGCCAGCAGTCCTCTAGCGGGAGCCCCAGATACGCAGTATTTT. Translation gives CASSPLAGAPDTQYF.

This clone was counted ten times or more. Other nucleotide sequences in the sample specify the same CDR3. The chain carries TRBV28 and TRBJ2-7, with 9 positions matching TRBD1. The germline gives CDR1 MDHEN, CDR2 SYDVKM. Trimming at V came to 8 bases and at J to 1 base, leaving 3 bases not matched to a gene. The CDR3 has 13 residues. The CDR3 loop reads CASEGQGSYEQYF. The DNA for the CDR3 is TGTGCCAGCGAGGGACAGGGTTCCTACGAGCAGTACTTC.

CDR3 in DNA: TGTGCCAGCAGTCCGTCGGTACGTTTTTCAGGCAATGAGCAGTTCTTC. Translation: CASSPSVRFSGNEQFF. The chain employs TRBV5-5 and TRBJ2-1; D gene unclear. V was shortened by 5 bases and J by 6 bases, with 21 bases between the two germline ends. This CDR3 spans 16 amino acids. CDR1 and CDR2 from the germline V gene are SGHKS and YYEKEE (reference sequence).

This clone came up once. This chain uses TRBV4-3 with TRBJ2-5; either TRBD1 or TRBD2 may supply D (6 bases each). This CDR3 spans 15 amino acids. CDR1 is LGHNA and CDR2 is YSLEER in the germline V gene. V shed 4 bases and J shed 3 bases, with 15 bases lying between them. For the CDR3, the DNA is TGCGCCAGCAGCCTCAGTGGGGGGCGCGAAGAGACCCAGTACTTC. Its protein is CASSLSGGREETQYF.

The V gene is TRBV7-6, the J gene TRBJ2-7; TRBD2 matches 10 bases. Germline V gives CDR1 SGHVS, CDR2 FNYEAQ. The CDR3 is made up of 14 amino acids. V lost 2 bases to trimming and J lost 3 bases; unmatched junction nucleotides: 1. This chain's CDR3 is CASSLSGRGYEQYF. CDR3 nucleotide sequence: TGTGCCAGCAGCTTAAGCGGGAGGGGCTACGAGCAGTACTTC.

The rearrangement joins TRBV19 to TRBJ1-1, with TRBD1 as a possible D gene (6 bases). The germline V gene encodes CDR1 LNHDA and CDR2 SQIVND (reference sequence). V lost 7 bases, J lost 1 base, and 7 bases lay in between. The CDR3 sequence is 12 residues long. CDR3 protein: CASTRGNTEAFF. DNA for the CDR3: TGTGCCAGTACCAGGGGGAACACTGAAGCTTTCTTT. Complete variable domain (other parts from reference TRBV19 and TRBJ1-1): DGGITQSPKYLFRKEGQNVTLSCEQNLNHDAMYWYRQDPGQGLRLIYYSQIVNDFQKGDIAEGYSVSREKKESFPLTVTSAQKNPTAFYLCASTRGNTEAFFGQGTRLTVV.

The chain links TRBV11-2 to TRBJ2-5; D could derive from TRBD1 or TRBD2 (5 bases each). Trimming pared 5 bases from V and 4 bases from J, leaving 14 bases between. CDR3 length equals 14 residues. Germline CDR1 and CDR2: SGHAT and FQNNGV. CDR3: CASSRVGDGETQYF. CDR3 nucleotides: TGTGCCAGCAGCCGCGTGGGGGACGGAGAGACCCAGTACTTC.

The gene calls are TRBV6-1 and TRBJ1-5, with 9 bases that match TRBD1. CDR3 length equals 15 residues. CDR1 is MNHNS and CDR2 is SASEGT in the germline V gene. With V trimmed by 5 bases and J by 4 bases, 6 bases remained unmatched. CDR3 bases: TGTGCCAGCAGTTGGACAGGGGCGCAGAATCAGCCCCAGCATTTT. Translated: CASSWTGAQNQPQHF.

The chain employs TRBV7-2 and TRBJ2-5; no clear D gene. The CDR3 totals 15 residues. Per germline, CDR1 SGHTA and CDR2 FQGNSA. Trimming pared 1 base from V and 0 bases from J, leaving 9 bases between. This chain's CDR3 is CASSLGFGYQETQYF. As DNA, the CDR3 is TGTGCCAGCAGCTTAGGCTTCGGCTACCAAGAGACCCAGTACTTC.

This chain uses TRBV7-9 with TRBJ2-7, with TRBD2 matching over 9 bases. With 5 bases clipped from V and 4 bases from J, the junction kept 12 bases outside the gene matches. The V gene's germline CDR1 is SEHNR and CDR2 FQNEAQ (reference sequence). This CDR3 has 16 residues. CDR3: CASSQSTGTSLYEQYF. CDR3 sequence (DNA): TGTGCCAGCAGCCAAAGTACCGGGACTAGCTTGTACGAGCAGTACTTC.

This clone was seen just once. J is TRBJ2-7 and V is TRBV2, with a weak D call TRBD2 (5 bases). Trimming stripped 3 bases from V and 2 bases from J, with 8 bases between. The CDR3 covers 13 residues. CDR1 and CDR2 from the germline V gene are SNHLY and FYNNEI. CDR3 sequence reads: CASSDGVAYEQYF. CDR3 nucleotides: TGTGCCAGCAGTGACGGGGTAGCCTACGAGCAGTACTTC. The whole variable domain, filled in from reference TRBV2 and TRBJ2-7, reads EPEVTQTPSHQVTQMGQEVILRCVPISNHLYFYWYRQILGQKVEFLVSFYNNEISEKSEIFDDQFSVERPDGSNFTLKIRSTKLEDSAMYFCASSDGVAYEQYFGPGTRLTVT.

V gene TRBV29-1 combines with J gene TRBJ2-7, with 8 bases matching TRBD2. CDR1 is SQVTM and CDR2 is ANQGSEA in the germline V gene. The V segment lost 6 bases and the J segment 2 bases; nucleotides outside the gene matches: 6. The CDR3 is 13 amino acids. CDR3 nucleotides: TGCAGCGTGAAAAGCGGGAGCGCCTACGAGCAGTACTTC. It yields the protein CSVKSGSAYEQYF.

The chain has TRBV27 and TRBJ2-7; 7 bases are a match to TRBD1. Germline lookup yields CDR1 MNHEY and CDR2 SMNVEV (reference sequence). With 4 bases clipped from V and 9 bases from J, the junction kept 21 bases outside the gene matches. The CDR3 consists of 17 residues. CDR3 nucleotides: TGTGCCAGCAGTTCGATCCTTATGGGACAGCTGATTGTGGGGCAGTACTTC. Residues: CASSSILMGQLIVGQYF.

The chain employs TRBV6-4 and TRBJ1-2; D is possibly TRBD1 (5 bases). Trimming took 10 bases from V and 0 from J, leaving 21 bases between them. The CDR3 runs 16 residues. CDR1 and CDR2 (germline): MRHNA, SNTAGT. CDR3 coding DNA: TGTGCCACCGAATCCTTCCAGGGCAGGCCTAACTATGGCTACACCTTC. Amino acids: CATESFQGRPNYGYTF.

This chain uses TRBV9 with TRBJ2-2; no definite D call. The CDR3 runs 16 residues. CDR1 and CDR2 (germline): SGDLS, YYNGEE. The ends were cut back, 0 bases at V and 2 bases at J, with 11 bases in the middle. The CDR3 protein is CASSVESGDNTGELFF. The CDR3 DNA reads TGTGCCAGCAGCGTAGAGTCGGGCGATAACACCGGGGAGCTGTTTTTT.

The chain joins TRBV5-6 to TRBJ2-5; D ambiguous. Germline CDR1 and CDR2: SGHDT and YYEEEE. The germline V and J ends were trimmed by 4 bases and 4 bases, with 8 bases remaining between them. This CDR3 is built from 12 residues. In nucleotides, the CDR3 is TGTGCCAGCAGCCCGTTGGGAGAGACCCAGTACTTC. Its translation is CASSPLGETQYF. The full variable domain, in which reference TRBV5-6 and TRBJ2-5 provide the parts outside the CDR3, is DAGVTQSPTHLIKTRGQQVTLRCSPKSGHDTVSWYQQALGQGPQFIFQYYEEEERQRGNFPDRFSGHQFPNYSSELNVNALLLGDSALYLCASSPLGETQYFGPGTRLLVL.

This chain uses TRBV18 with TRBJ2-7, with D possibly being TRBD2 (6 bases). V was trimmed by 2 bases and J by 6 bases, leaving 17 bases between them. Germline V gene data show CDR1 as KGHSH and CDR2 as LQKENI. CDR3 size: 15 residues. For the CDR3, the DNA is TGTGCCAGCTCACCAGACCGACTAGTCGTCGGCGAGCAGTACTTC. This encodes CASSPDRLVVGEQYF.

The chain has TRBV28 and TRBJ2-3, with 14 bases aligning to TRBD2. Germline lookup yields CDR1 MDHEN and CDR2 SYDVKM. V shed 6 bases and J 5 bases; nucleotides not matched to a gene: 13. The CDR3 has 18 amino acids. The CDR3 region is CASSLGTSGGIRLDTQYF. The CDR3 DNA reads as TGTGCCAGCAGCTTGGGGACTAGCGGGGGTATCCGCCTAGATACGCAGTATTTT. The full variable domain, rest sourced from reference TRBV28 and TRBJ2-3, is DVKVTQSSRYLVKRTGEKVFLECVQDMDHENMFWYRQDPGLGLRLIYFSYDVKMKEKGDIPEGYSVSREKKERFSLILESASTNQTSMYLCASSLGTSGGIRLDTQYFGPGTRLTVL.

The chain carries TRBV30 and TRBJ2-1; 7 bases fit TRBD2. The CDR3 is 16 residues long. V lost 0 bases, J lost 1 base, and 6 bases stayed unmatched. The germline V gene encodes CDR1 GTSNPN and CDR2 SVGIG (reference sequence). The CDR3 nucleotides read TGTGCCTGGAGTGTACTACCCGGGAGGTCCTACAATGAGCAGTTCTTC. The encoded protein is CAWSVLPGRSYNEQFF.

The chain employs TRBV6-5 and TRBJ2-1, with D unclear. This CDR3 is built from 13 residues. Germline CDR1 and CDR2: MNHEY and SVGAGI. Between the trimmed V and J ends, which lost 5 bases and 4 bases, there was a span of 9 bases. The CDR3 loop reads CASSPRGYNEQFF. CDR3 sequence (DNA): TGTGCCAGCAGTCCCCGTGGGTACAATGAGCAGTTCTTC.

The chain carries TRBV6-4 and TRBJ2-2, with D possibly TRBD1 on 5 matching bases. V lost 3 bases and J lost 5, with 16 bases in between. Germline loops: CDR1 MRHNA, CDR2 SNTAGT. The CDR3 is 16 residues long. CDR3 nucleotides: TGTGCCAGCAGTGAGGTTGATCCAGGGAAGACCGGGGAGCTGTTTTTT. Protein: CASSEVDPGKTGELFF.